This passage covers 21 T cell receptor beta chains from one sample sequenced in a study of breast tumors, draining lymph nodes, adjacent tissues. Samples came from axillary lymph nodes draining the breast cancer. TCRdb ran MiXCR on the multiplex PCR reads and lists one entry per CDR3 protein. The table lists 150,000 to 200,000 distinct CDR3 sequences, 31% of them singletons. Sample: axillary lymph node tissue. These receptors originate from a female donor with breast cancer. Some clones in this sample may be carry-over from other donors' samples.

This clonotype was counted at least ten times. The chain has TRBV7-2 and TRBJ1-5; 9 positions agree with TRBD1. The germline gives CDR1 SGHTA, CDR2 FQGNSA. V gave up 4 bases and J gave up 1 base; unmatched junction bases: 2. CDR3 length: 15 amino acids. The CDR3 spells CASSYDRGSNQPQHF. The DNA for the CDR3 is TGTGCCAGCAGCTACGACAGGGGGAGCAATCAGCCCCAGCATTTT.

There are many counts of this clonotype. The chain joins TRBV4-3 to TRBJ2-1; 8 nucleotides align to TRBD1. This CDR3 has 16 amino acids. V shed 0 bases, J shed 7 bases, and the junction held 8 bases outside the gene matches. The germline V gene has CDR1 LGHNA and CDR2 YSLEER. CDR3 residues: CASSQETGGVENEQFF. DNA for the CDR3: TGCGCCAGCAGCCAAGAAACAGGGGGAGTGGAGAATGAGCAGTTCTTC.

In this sample, this clonotype turned up a few times. This sequence may be a read error, since a much larger clone differs from it by one base. The chain couples TRBV20-1 to TRBJ2-1; 8 positions match TRBD2. With 6 bases clipped from V and 9 bases from J, the junction kept 13 bases outside the gene matches. This CDR3 is built from 14 residues. Germline V gene sequence: CDR1 DFQATT, CDR2 SNEGSKA (reference sequence). The CDR3 sequence: CSAPGLVSYAEQFF. CDR3 coding DNA: TGCAGTGCCCCGGGACTAGTATCTTACGCTGAGCAGTTCTTC.

This clonotype appeared many times. The rearrangement links TRBV7-2 to TRBJ2-7; 7 nucleotides align to TRBD1. Germline V CDR1 and CDR2: SGHTA, FQGNSA. The CDR3 is 14 residues long. The junction had 7 bases not matched to a gene; V was cut back by 5 bases and J by 3 bases. CDR3 in DNA: TGTGCCAGCAGCCCCCCGGGACAGTTCTACGAGCAGTACTTC. This encodes CASSPPGQFYEQYF.

In its sample, this clonotype was seen many times. The chain combines TRBV6-5 with TRBJ2-7; D is uncertain. V was clipped by 6 bases and J by 0 bases, with 9 bases between them. CDR3 length: 13 residues. CDR1 is MNHEY and CDR2 is SVGAGI in the germline V gene. CDR3 residues: CASRKSSSYEQYF. The CDR3 nucleotides are TGTGCCAGCAGAAAGTCTAGCTCCTACGAGCAGTACTTC.

The sample holds many counts of this clonotype. This sequence joins TRBV6-1 and TRBJ2-5, with 8 bases that match TRBD2. This CDR3 region has 17 residues. CDR1 and CDR2 from the germline V gene are MNHNS and SASEGT. The trim removed 10 bases at V and 9 bases at J, leaving 25 bases unmatched. CDR3 region: CAITRVAGRSAVGAQYF. Written as DNA, the CDR3 is TGTGCCATCACGAGAGTAGCGGGGCGATCAGCGGTAGGGGCCCAGTACTTC.

This clonotype was recorded many times. The chain carries TRBV15 and TRBJ2-5; 10 bases align to TRBD1. Trimming took 0 bases from V and 5 from J; bases not matched to a gene: 9. This CDR3 has 17 residues. Germline CDR1 LNHNV, CDR2 YYDKDF (reference sequence). CDR3 in DNA: TGTGCCACCAGCAGAGATCTCGAGACAGGGGGCGCGGAGACCCAGTACTTC. Protein product: CATSRDLETGGAETQYF.

This clonotype has a count of ten or more. The J gene is TRBJ2-5, the V gene TRBV20-1; 8 bases are a match to TRBD2. The CDR3 covers 14 residues. Germline V gene sequence: CDR1 DFQATT, CDR2 SNEGSKA (reference sequence). The junction had 12 bases not matched to a gene; V was cut back by 8 bases and J by 4 bases. The chain's CDR3 is CSPSPGGARETQYF. In nucleotides, the CDR3 is TGCAGTCCCTCTCCGGGGGGGGCTCGAGAGACCCAGTACTTC.

This clonotype was picked up many times. V gene TRBV5-8 combines with J gene TRBJ2-5; 9 nucleotides line up with TRBD1. Germline-derived CDR1 and CDR2 are SGHTS and YDEGEE. V was pared by 2 bases and J by 8 bases, with 10 bases of the junction left unmatched. The CDR3 is made up of 15 amino acids. The CDR3 region is CASSLGTGKQATQYF. In DNA form, the CDR3 reads TGTGCCAGCAGCTTAGGGACAGGGAAGCAGGCTACCCAGTACTTC.

This clonotype was seen ten or more times. The chain uses TRBV2 and TRBJ2-5; D may be TRBD2 (6 bases). The CDR3 is made up of 13 amino acids. Trimming removed 4 bases at V and 5 bases at J, with 11 bases between. CDR1 and CDR2 from the germline V gene are SNHLY and FYNNEI. The CDR3 DNA sequence: TGTGCCAGCAGTGTCGCGGGGCTCGAGACCCAGTACTTC. It codes for CASSVAGLETQYF.

Notes on this clonotype: A read error may account for a junction end that differs from germline. The chain carries TRBV7-2 and TRBJ2-7; 10 nucleotides match TRBD1. CDR1 is SGHTA, CDR2 FQGNSA, per germline. This CDR3 spans 15 amino acids. The CDR3 loop reads CASSLGGQGRYERYF. DNA for the CDR3: TGTGCCAGCAGCTTGGGGGGACAGGGGAGGTACGAGCGGTACTTC.

This clonotype was found a few times. This clone may be a read error of a much larger clone one base away. V is TRBV11-1 and J is TRBJ2-1, with D unclear. CDR1 and CDR2 (germline): SGHAT, FQDESV (reference sequence). V lost 4 bases, J lost 15 bases, and 16 bases lay in between. The CDR3 length is 12 residues. CDR3 region: CASSYDAYAPFF. The CDR3, as DNA: TGTGCCAGCAGCTACGACGCCTATGCTCCGTTCTTC.

This clonotype was seen many times. The chain joins TRBV20-1 to TRBJ2-5; D gene unclear. V gave up 0 bases and J gave up 2 bases, with 10 bases separating them. Germline V lookup: CDR1 DFQATT, CDR2 SNEGSKA (reference sequence). The CDR3 is 14 residues long. The CDR3 DNA sequence: TGCAGTGCTAGAGATCAACAGAGGCAAGAGACCCAGTACTTC. This translates into CSARDQQRQETQYF.

This clonotype was seen many times. The genes are TRBV5-6 and TRBJ2-6; D is unresolved. Trimming cost V 2 bases and J 3 bases, with 3 bases left between them. Looked up from germline, CDR1 is SGHDT and CDR2 is YYEEEE. The CDR3 length is 13 residues. The CDR3 DNA sequence: TGTGCCAGCAGCTTCTATGGGGCCAACGTCCTGACTTTC. Its protein is CASSFYGANVLTF.

The chain combines TRBV15 with TRBJ2-7, with a weak D call TRBD2 (5 bases). Per germline, CDR1 LNHNV and CDR2 YYDKDF (reference sequence). This CDR3 spans 16 amino acids. Trimming took 3 bases from V and 10 from J, leaving 25 bases between them. DNA of the CDR3: TGTGCCACCAGCAGTGCTAGAGAGGGTAAGGCCAGCAATCAGTACTTC. Translating it yields CATSSAREGKASNQYF.

This clonotype was found a few times. This could be a read error, since a much larger clone is one nucleotide away. The missing conserved phenylalanine or tryptophan at the end of this CDR3 makes a read error likely. J is TRBJ1-2 and V is TRBV7-3, with 7 bases fitting TRBD1. Germline-derived CDR1 and CDR2 are SGHTA and FQGTGA. V dropped 4 bases and J dropped 3; count of bases not matched to a gene: 5. The CDR3 has 14 residues. The CDR3 here is CASSSQGGDYGYTL. CDR3 bases: TGTGCCAGCAGCTCGCAGGGGGGTGACTATGGCTACACCCTC.

This clonotype has a handful of counts. One end of the junction does not line up with germline, which may come from a read error. The gene calls are TRBV7-7 and TRBJ2-3, with 8 bases identical to TRBD2. This CDR3 has 14 residues. The V gene's germline CDR1 is SSHAT and CDR2 FNYEAQ (reference sequence). Here the CDR3 DNA reads TGTGCTAGCAGCCCGACTAGCGGCACAGATACGCAGTATTTT. Translated, it gives CASSPTSGTDTQYF.

At least ten counts were recorded for this clonotype. Here the CDR3 DNA reads TGTGCCAGCAGCAGAGGCGGGGCGGGCGGGGAGCTGTTTTTT. It specifies CASSRGGAGGELFF. The rearrangement links TRBV7-2 to TRBJ2-2, with D maybe TRBD2 (6 bases). The CDR3 length is 14 residues. Germline lookup yields CDR1 SGHTA and CDR2 FQGNSA. Trimming cost V 5 bases and J 7 bases, with 14 bases left between them.

The chain is built from TRBV6-6 and TRBJ1-2; D may be TRBD1 (5 bases). The V gene's germline CDR1 is MNHNY and CDR2 SVGAGI (reference sequence). Between the trimmed V and J ends, which lost 5 bases and 4 bases, there was a span of 17 bases. The CDR3 is made up of 15 amino acids. The CDR3 DNA follows: TGTGCCAGCAGTCACGAGCGGGAGGGGCTCTATGGCTACACCTTC. This codes for CASSHEREGLYGYTF.

Note on this clonotype: A single base separates this from a much larger clone, so it may be a read error. V usage is TRBV20-1 and J usage is TRBJ2-7; D uncertain. The CDR3 runs 14 residues. Trimming stripped 3 bases from V and 6 bases from J, with 18 bases between. Germline V CDR1 and CDR2: DFQATT, SNEGSKA (reference sequence). CDR3 bases: TGCAGTGCTAGGGCAAGTCCTAGTTTCGCCGAGCAGTACTTC. It is translated as CSARASPSFAEQYF.

This chain uses TRBV5-1 with TRBJ1-1; D is uncertain. CDR1 and CDR2 (germline): SGHRS, YFSETQ. The CDR3 spans 13 residues. Trimming took 2 bases from V and 1 from J, leaving 6 bases between them. In DNA, the CDR3 is TGCGCCAGCAGCTTTCAACAGAACACTGAAGCTTTCTTT. Amino acid sequence: CASSFQQNTEAFF.